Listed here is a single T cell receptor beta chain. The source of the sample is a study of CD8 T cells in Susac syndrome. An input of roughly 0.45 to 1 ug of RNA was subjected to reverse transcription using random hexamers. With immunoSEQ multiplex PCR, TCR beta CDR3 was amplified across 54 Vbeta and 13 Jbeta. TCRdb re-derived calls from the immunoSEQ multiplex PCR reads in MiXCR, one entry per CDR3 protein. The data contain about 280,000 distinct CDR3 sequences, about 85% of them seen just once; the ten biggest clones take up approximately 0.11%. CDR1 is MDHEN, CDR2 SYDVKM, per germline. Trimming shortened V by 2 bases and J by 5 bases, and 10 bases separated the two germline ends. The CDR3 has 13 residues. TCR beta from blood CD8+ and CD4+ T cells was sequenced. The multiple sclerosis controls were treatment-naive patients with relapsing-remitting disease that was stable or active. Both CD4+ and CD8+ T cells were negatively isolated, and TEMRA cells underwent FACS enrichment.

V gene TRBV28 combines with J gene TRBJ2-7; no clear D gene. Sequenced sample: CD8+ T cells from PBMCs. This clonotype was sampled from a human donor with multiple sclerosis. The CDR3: CASSLTPPDEQYF. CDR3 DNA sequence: TGTGCCAGCAGTTTAACCCCTCCGGACGAGCAGTACTTC.